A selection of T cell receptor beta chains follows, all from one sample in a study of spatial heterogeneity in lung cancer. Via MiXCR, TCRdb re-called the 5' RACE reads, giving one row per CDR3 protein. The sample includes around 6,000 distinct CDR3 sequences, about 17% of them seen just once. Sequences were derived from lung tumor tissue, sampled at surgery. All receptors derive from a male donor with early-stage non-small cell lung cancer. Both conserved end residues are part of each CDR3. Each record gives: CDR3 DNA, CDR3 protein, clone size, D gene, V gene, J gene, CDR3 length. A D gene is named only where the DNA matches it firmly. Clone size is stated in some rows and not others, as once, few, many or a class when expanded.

cdr3_nt: TGTGCCAGCTCCCCCGCGCTTATGAACACTGAAGCTTTCTTT
cdr3_aa: CASSPALMNTEAFF
clone_size: many
d_call: .
v_call: TRBV18
j_call: TRBJ1-1
cdr3_length: 14

cdr3_nt: TGTGCCAGCAGTGCCGGGGTTTACAATGAGCAGTTCTTC
cdr3_aa: CASSAGVYNEQFF
clone_size: many
d_call: .
v_call: TRBV6-1
j_call: TRBJ2-1
cdr3_length: 13

cdr3_nt: TGTGCCAGCCACGCTAGCGGGGGACCGAACACCGGGGAGCTGTTTTTT
cdr3_aa: CASHASGGPNTGELFF
clone_size: medium-sized
d_call: TRBD2
v_call: TRBV7-7
j_call: TRBJ2-2
cdr3_length: 16

cdr3_nt: TGTGCCAGCAGTCGTGGACTGACCAGCAATCAGCCCCAGCATTTT
cdr3_aa: CASSRGLTSNQPQHF
clone_size: medium-sized
d_call: .
v_call: TRBV7-9
j_call: TRBJ1-5
cdr3_length: 15

cdr3_nt: TGCGCCAGCAGCAGCTACAATGAGCAGTTCTTC
cdr3_aa: CASSSYNEQFF
clone_size: many
d_call: .
v_call: TRBV10-2
j_call: TRBJ2-1
cdr3_length: 11

cdr3_nt: TGTGCCAGCAGACCGGGGGTAGCGGGAGCCAAAAACATTCAGTACTTC
cdr3_aa: CASRPGVAGAKNIQYF
clone_size: many
d_call: TRBD2
v_call: TRBV7-9
j_call: TRBJ2-4
cdr3_length: 16

cdr3_nt: TGCAGTGCTAGAGATCAGGGACTAGGCTACGAGCAGTACTTC
cdr3_aa: CSARDQGLGYEQYF
clone_size: .
d_call: TRBD2
v_call: TRBV20-1
j_call: TRBJ2-7
cdr3_length: 14

cdr3_nt: TGTGCCAGCAGTTTGAGGGGGCTGGGGGAAAAACTGTTTTTT
cdr3_aa: CASSLRGLGEKLFF
clone_size: once
d_call: TRBD1
v_call: TRBV28
j_call: TRBJ1-4
cdr3_length: 14

cdr3_nt: TGTGCCAGCAGCGTGGACGACAACTATAATTCACCCCTCCACTTT
cdr3_aa: CASSVDDNYNSPLHF
clone_size: .
d_call: .
v_call: TRBV11-2
j_call: TRBJ1-6
cdr3_length: 15

cdr3_nt: TGTGCCTGGAGTGGGACAGGGGGCTCCGAGCAGTACTTC
cdr3_aa: CAWSGTGGSEQYF
clone_size: many
d_call: TRBD1
v_call: TRBV30
j_call: TRBJ2-7
cdr3_length: 13

cdr3_nt: TGTGCCAGCAGTGAAGAGTTTTTGAGCGAGGAGCAGTTCTTC
cdr3_aa: CASSEEFLSEEQFF
clone_size: medium-sized
d_call: .
v_call: TRBV2
j_call: TRBJ2-1
cdr3_length: 14

cdr3_nt: TGCGCCAGCAGCCAAGTATTGGGCGGGGGGGCCCAGAATGAGCAGTTCTTC
cdr3_aa: CASSQVLGGGAQNEQFF
clone_size: medium-sized
d_call: TRBD2
v_call: TRBV4-3
j_call: TRBJ2-1
cdr3_length: 17

cdr3_nt: TGTGCCAGCAGCCAGACCAGATGGAATGAGCAGTTCTTC
cdr3_aa: CASSQTRWNEQFF
clone_size: .
d_call: .
v_call: TRBV12-3/TRBV12-4
j_call: TRBJ2-1
cdr3_length: 13

cdr3_nt: TGTGCCAGCAGCTGGGGAGAGAACACCGGGGAGCTGTTTTTT
cdr3_aa: CASSWGENTGELFF
clone_size: once
d_call: .
v_call: TRBV6-1
j_call: TRBJ2-2
cdr3_length: 14

cdr3_nt: TGTGCCAGTAGTGTCCAGCGCCTTGGGTACAATGAGCAGTTCTTC
cdr3_aa: CASSVQRLGYNEQFF
clone_size: many
d_call: .
v_call: TRBV19
j_call: TRBJ2-1
cdr3_length: 15

cdr3_nt: TGTGCCAGCAGTTCCGGGACTAGCGGGAGATTCAAGCAGTACTTC
cdr3_aa: CASSSGTSGRFKQYF
clone_size: medium-sized
d_call: TRBD2
v_call: TRBV6-2/TRBV6-3
j_call: TRBJ2-7
cdr3_length: 15

cdr3_nt: TGTGCCAGCAGCTTAACGGCTAGCGGGGCTGCAAATGAGCAGTTCTTC
cdr3_aa: CASSLTASGAANEQFF
clone_size: many
d_call: TRBD2
v_call: TRBV7-3
j_call: TRBJ2-1
cdr3_length: 16

cdr3_nt: TGTGCCAGCAGAAACGGACAGGGCTATGGCTACACCTTC
cdr3_aa: CASRNGQGYGYTF
clone_size: medium-sized
d_call: TRBD1
v_call: TRBV2
j_call: TRBJ1-2
cdr3_length: 13

cdr3_nt: TGTGCCAGCAGCTTGAGCAGGGACCCTTTCTTCACAGATACGCAGTATTTT
cdr3_aa: CASSLSRDPFFTDTQYF
clone_size: many
d_call: .
v_call: TRBV5-6
j_call: TRBJ2-3
cdr3_length: 17

cdr3_nt: TGTGCCTGGAGTGTATACGGAGGGTATGGCTACACCTTC
cdr3_aa: CAWSVYGGYGYTF
clone_size: .
d_call: .
v_call: TRBV30
j_call: TRBJ1-2
cdr3_length: 13

cdr3_nt: TGTGCCAGCAGCCTATCGGGGACATTCTCTGGGGCCAACGTCCTGACTTTC
cdr3_aa: CASSLSGTFSGANVLTF
clone_size: few
d_call: .
v_call: TRBV27
j_call: TRBJ2-6
cdr3_length: 17

cdr3_nt: TGTGCCAGCAGCCTACAGGGGGCCCACACTGAAGCTTTCTTT
cdr3_aa: CASSLQGAHTEAFF
clone_size: medium-sized
d_call: TRBD1
v_call: TRBV7-8
j_call: TRBJ1-1
cdr3_length: 14

cdr3_nt: TGTGCCAGCTCACCAAGGTCCGGGGGCTACGAGCAGTACTTC
cdr3_aa: CASSPRSGGYEQYF
clone_size: medium-sized
d_call: .
v_call: TRBV18
j_call: TRBJ2-7
cdr3_length: 14

cdr3_nt: TGTGCCAGCAGCCCACAGGGGGGCACCTACGAGCAGTACTTC
cdr3_aa: CASSPQGGTYEQYF
clone_size: .
d_call: TRBD1
v_call: TRBV7-2
j_call: TRBJ2-7
cdr3_length: 14

cdr3_nt: TGTGCCAGCAGTTTAGAGAGCGGAATTGATACGCAGTATTTT
cdr3_aa: CASSLESGIDTQYF
clone_size: medium-sized
d_call: .
v_call: TRBV28
j_call: TRBJ2-3
cdr3_length: 14

cdr3_nt: TGTGCCAGCAGTTACGTGCGGACTGAAGCTTTCTTT
cdr3_aa: CASSYVRTEAFF
clone_size: medium-sized
d_call: .
v_call: TRBV6-6
j_call: TRBJ1-1
cdr3_length: 12

cdr3_nt: TGTGCCAGCAGTAGGCAGGACAATAATTCACCCCTCCACTTT
cdr3_aa: CASSRQDNNSPLHF
clone_size: few
d_call: .
v_call: TRBV27
j_call: TRBJ1-6
cdr3_length: 14

cdr3_nt: TGTGCCAGCAGTTACTCAGGGGGCGCTATCGGGGAGCTGTTTTTT
cdr3_aa: CASSYSGGAIGELFF
clone_size: .
d_call: TRBD1
v_call: TRBV6-5
j_call: TRBJ2-2
cdr3_length: 15

cdr3_nt: TGCAGTGCTAGAGATCCCACAGGTCAGAATCAGCCCCAGCATTTT
cdr3_aa: CSARDPTGQNQPQHF
clone_size: medium-sized
d_call: .
v_call: TRBV20-1
j_call: TRBJ1-5
cdr3_length: 15

cdr3_nt: TGTGCCAGCAGCCAAGAACTGGGACAGGGGGCATCCATTCAGTACTTC
cdr3_aa: CASSQELGQGASIQYF
clone_size: .
d_call: TRBD1
v_call: TRBV3-1
j_call: TRBJ2-4
cdr3_length: 16

cdr3_nt: TGCGCCAGCAGCCCCCTTAGCGGGGGGCCGACCCCTGAGCAGTTCTTC
cdr3_aa: CASSPLSGGPTPEQFF
clone_size: medium-sized
d_call: TRBD2
v_call: TRBV5-1
j_call: TRBJ2-1
cdr3_length: 16

cdr3_nt: TGTGCCAGCAGCCTGGACAGGGGGAACACTGAAGCTTTCTTT
cdr3_aa: CASSLDRGNTEAFF
clone_size: .
d_call: TRBD1
v_call: TRBV9
j_call: TRBJ1-1
cdr3_length: 14